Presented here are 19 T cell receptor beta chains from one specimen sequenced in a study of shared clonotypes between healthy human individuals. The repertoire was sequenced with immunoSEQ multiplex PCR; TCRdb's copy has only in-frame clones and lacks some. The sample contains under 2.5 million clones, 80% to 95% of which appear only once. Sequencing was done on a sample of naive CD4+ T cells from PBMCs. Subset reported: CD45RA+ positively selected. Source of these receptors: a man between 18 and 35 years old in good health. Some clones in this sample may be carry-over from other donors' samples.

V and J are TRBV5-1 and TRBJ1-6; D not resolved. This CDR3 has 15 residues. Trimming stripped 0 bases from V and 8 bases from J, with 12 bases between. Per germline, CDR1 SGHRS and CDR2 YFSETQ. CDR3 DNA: TGCGCCAGCAGCTTGGGCTTCGGTGGGGATTCACCCCTCCACTTT. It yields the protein CASSLGFGGDSPLHF.

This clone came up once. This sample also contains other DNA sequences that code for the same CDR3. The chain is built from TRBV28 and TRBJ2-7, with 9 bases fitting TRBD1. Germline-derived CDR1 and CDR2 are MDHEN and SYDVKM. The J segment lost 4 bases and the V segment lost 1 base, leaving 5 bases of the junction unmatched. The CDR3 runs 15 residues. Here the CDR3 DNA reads TGTGCCAGCAGTTTATCCGGGACAGGGTTATACGAGCAGTACTTC. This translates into CASSLSGTGLYEQYF.

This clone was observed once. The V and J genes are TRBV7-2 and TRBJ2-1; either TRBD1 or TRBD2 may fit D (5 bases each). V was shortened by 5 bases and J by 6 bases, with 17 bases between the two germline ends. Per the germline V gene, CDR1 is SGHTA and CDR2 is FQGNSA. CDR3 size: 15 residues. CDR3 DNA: TGTGCCAGCAGCCCTGGGGGTCTTGCCGCCAATGAGCAGTTCTTC. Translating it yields CASSPGGLAANEQFF.

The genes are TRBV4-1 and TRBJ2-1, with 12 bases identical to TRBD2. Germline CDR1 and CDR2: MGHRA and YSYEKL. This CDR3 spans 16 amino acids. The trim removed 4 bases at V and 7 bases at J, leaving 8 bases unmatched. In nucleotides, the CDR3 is TGCGCCAGCAGCCGACTAGCGGGAGTACCGGGGAATGAGCAGTTCTTC. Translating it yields CASSRLAGVPGNEQFF.

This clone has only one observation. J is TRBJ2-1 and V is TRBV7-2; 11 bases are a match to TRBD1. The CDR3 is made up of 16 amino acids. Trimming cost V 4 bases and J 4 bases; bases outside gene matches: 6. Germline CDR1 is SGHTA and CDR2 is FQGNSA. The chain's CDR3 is CASSSAGTGGYNEQFF. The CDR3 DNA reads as TGTGCCAGCAGCTCAGCCGGGACAGGGGGTTACAATGAGCAGTTCTTC. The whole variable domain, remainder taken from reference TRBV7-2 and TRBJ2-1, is GAGVSQSPSNKVTEKGKDVELRCDPISGHTALYWYRQSLGQGLEFLIYFQGNSAPDKSGLPSDRFSAERTGGSVSTLTIQRTQQEDSAVYLCASSSAGTGGYNEQFFGPGTRLTVL.

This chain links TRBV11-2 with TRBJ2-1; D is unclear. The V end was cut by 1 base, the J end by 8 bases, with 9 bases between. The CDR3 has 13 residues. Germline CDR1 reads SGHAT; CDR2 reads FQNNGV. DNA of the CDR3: TGTGCCAGCAGCTTAGGGGCCCGATATGAGCAGTTCTTC. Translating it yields CASSLGARYEQFF. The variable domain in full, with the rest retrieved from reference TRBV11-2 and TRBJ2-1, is EAGVAQSPRYKIIEKRQSVAFWCNPISGHATLYWYQQILGQGPKLLIQFQNNGVVDDSQLPKDRFSAERLKGVDSTLKIQPAKLEDSAVYLCASSLGARYEQFFGPGTRLTVL.

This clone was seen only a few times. The CDR3 DNA follows: TGCGCCAGCAGTGACGGGACGGGGAACACTGAAGCTTTCTTT. Protein product: CASSDGTGNTEAFF. The chain recombines TRBV10-1 with TRBJ1-1; possible D gene TRBD1, 5 bases. The CDR3 spans 14 residues. Germline-derived CDR1 and CDR2 are WNHNN and SYGVQD (reference sequence). V lost 3 bases and J lost 1, with 9 bases in between.

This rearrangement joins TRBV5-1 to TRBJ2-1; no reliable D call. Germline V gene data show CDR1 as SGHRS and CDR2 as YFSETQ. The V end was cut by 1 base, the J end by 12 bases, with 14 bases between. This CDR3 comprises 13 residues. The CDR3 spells CASSLFLTSRQFF. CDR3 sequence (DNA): TGCGCCAGCAGCTTGTTCCTCACTTCACGGCAGTTCTTC.

The CDR3, as DNA: TGTGCCAGCAGCCAATCTATCGCTAGCGGGGCCCTGGGCACCGGGGAGCTGTTTTTT. Translating it yields CASSQSIASGALGTGELFF. The chain has TRBV4-2 and TRBJ2-2; 9 nucleotides agree with TRBD2. Germline values: CDR1 LGHNA, CDR2 YNFKEQ. Trimming at V came to 2 bases and at J to 4 bases, leaving 14 bases not matched to a gene. This CDR3 is built from 19 residues.

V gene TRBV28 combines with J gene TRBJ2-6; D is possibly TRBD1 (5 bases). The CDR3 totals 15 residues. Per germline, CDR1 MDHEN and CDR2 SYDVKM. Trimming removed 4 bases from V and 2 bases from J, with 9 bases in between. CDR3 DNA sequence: TGTGCCAGCAGTTCTCCAGGGACTGGGGCCAACGTCCTGACTTTC. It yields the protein CASSSPGTGANVLTF.

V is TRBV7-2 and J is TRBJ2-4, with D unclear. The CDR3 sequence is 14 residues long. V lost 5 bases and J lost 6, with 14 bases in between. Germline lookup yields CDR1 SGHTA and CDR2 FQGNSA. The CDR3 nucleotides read TGTGCCAGCAGCCCAGCCCTCCCGGGAAACATTCAGTACTTC. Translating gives CASSPALPGNIQYF.

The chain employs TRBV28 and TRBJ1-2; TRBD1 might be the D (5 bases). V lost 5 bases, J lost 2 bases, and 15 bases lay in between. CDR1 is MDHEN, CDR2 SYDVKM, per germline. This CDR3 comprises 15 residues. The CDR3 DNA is TGTGCCAGCAGTCTTGGGGCTTATGGGAACTATGGCTACACCTTC. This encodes CASSLGAYGNYGYTF.

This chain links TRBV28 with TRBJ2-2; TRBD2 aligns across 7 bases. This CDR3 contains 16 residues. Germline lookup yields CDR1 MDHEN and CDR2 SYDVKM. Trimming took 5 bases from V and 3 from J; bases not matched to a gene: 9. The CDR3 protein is CASSPSWGRDTGELFF. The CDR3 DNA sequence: TGTGCCAGCAGTCCCTCATGGGGGAGGGACACCGGGGAGCTGTTTTTT.

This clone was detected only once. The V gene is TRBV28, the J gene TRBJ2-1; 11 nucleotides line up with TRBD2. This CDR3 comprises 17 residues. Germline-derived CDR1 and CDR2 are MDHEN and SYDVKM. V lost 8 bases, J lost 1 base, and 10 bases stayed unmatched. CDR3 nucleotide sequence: TGTGCCAGCGGCCAGAGGCTAGCGGGAGGTTCCTACAATGAGCAGTTCTTC. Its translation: CASGQRLAGGSYNEQFF.

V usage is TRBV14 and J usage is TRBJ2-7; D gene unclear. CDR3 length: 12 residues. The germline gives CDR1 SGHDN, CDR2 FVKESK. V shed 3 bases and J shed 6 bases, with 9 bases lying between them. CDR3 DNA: TGTGCCAGCAGCCAGACGGCTACCGAGCAGTACTTC. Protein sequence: CASSQTATEQYF.

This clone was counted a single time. The CDR3 nucleotides read TGTGCCAGCTCCCAGGAGGACTATGGCTACACCTTC. Translating gives CASSQEDYGYTF. The chain combines TRBV27 with TRBJ1-2; D uncertain. CDR3 length: 12 amino acids. The ends were cut back, 8 bases at V and 3 bases at J, with 10 bases in the middle. The germline V gene encodes CDR1 MNHEY and CDR2 SMNVEV (reference sequence).

The CDR3 nucleotides are TGTGCCACCAGCAGAGATGGGCCCCCGTATAGCAATCAGCCCCAGCATTTT. It is translated as CATSRDGPPYSNQPQHF. The rearrangement uses TRBV15 and TRBJ1-5; D uncertain. The CDR3 has 17 amino acids. The ends were cut back, 0 bases at V and 0 bases at J, with 12 bases in the middle. CDR1 is LNHNV, CDR2 YYDKDF, per germline (reference sequence).

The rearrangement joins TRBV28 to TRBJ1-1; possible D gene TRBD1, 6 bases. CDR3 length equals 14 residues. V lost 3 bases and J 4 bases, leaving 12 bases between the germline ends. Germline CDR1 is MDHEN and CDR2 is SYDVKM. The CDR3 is CASSFVGGRTEAFF. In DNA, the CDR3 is TGTGCCAGCAGTTTTGTAGGGGGACGCACTGAAGCTTTCTTT.

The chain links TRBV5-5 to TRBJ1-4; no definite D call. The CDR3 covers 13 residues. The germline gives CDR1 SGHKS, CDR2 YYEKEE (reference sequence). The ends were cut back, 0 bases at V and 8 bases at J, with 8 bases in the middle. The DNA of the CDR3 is TGTGCCAGCAGCTTGGGGGCGGCAGAAAAACTGTTTTTT. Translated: CASSLGAAEKLFF.